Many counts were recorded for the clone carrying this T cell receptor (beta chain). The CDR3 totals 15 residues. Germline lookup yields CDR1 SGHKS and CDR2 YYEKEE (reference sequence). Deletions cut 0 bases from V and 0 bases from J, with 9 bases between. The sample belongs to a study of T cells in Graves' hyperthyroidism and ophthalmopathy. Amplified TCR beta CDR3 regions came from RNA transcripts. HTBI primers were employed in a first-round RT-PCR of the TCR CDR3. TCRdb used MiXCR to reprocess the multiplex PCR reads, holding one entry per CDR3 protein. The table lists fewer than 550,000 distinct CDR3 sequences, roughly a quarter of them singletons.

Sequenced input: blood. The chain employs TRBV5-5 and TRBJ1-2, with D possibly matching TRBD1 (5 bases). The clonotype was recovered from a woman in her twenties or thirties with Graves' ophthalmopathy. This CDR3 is CASSLGQIANYGYTF. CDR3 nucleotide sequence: TGTGCCAGCAGCTTGGGACAGATAGCTAACTATGGCTACACCTTC.